The 22 T cell receptor beta chains below were found in one sample sequenced in a study of metastatic and nonmetastatic thyroid tumors. Ahead of thyroid surgery, no patient had received treatment of any kind. TCRdb redid the clone calls on the PCR reads using MiXCR. The profile shows tens of thousands of clones, about 32% of them singletons. Material for sequencing was blood. The receptors come from a female donor with papillary thyroid cancer or a benign thyroid nodule (not recorded which). Some clones in this sample may be carry-over from other donors' samples.

This chain connects TRBV20-1 to TRBJ1-4, with TRBD1 matching 10 bases. Germline V gene sequence: CDR1 DFQATT, CDR2 SNEGSKA (reference sequence). The CDR3 has 16 residues. Trimming took 8 bases from V and 4 from J; bases not matched to a gene: 13. This CDR3 is CSSDPWTGGYNEKLFF. Here the CDR3 DNA reads TGCAGTTCCGACCCCTGGACAGGGGGATATAATGAAAAACTGTTTTTT.

This clone was seen once. The junction and the germline gene differ at one end; a read error may be behind it. The chain uses TRBV30 and TRBJ2-5; D is unclear. In germline, CDR1 is GTSNPN, CDR2 SVGIG (reference sequence). This CDR3 contains 14 residues. The DNA for the CDR3 is TGTGCCTGGAGTGGGGGAAAGGACCAAGAGAACCAGTACTTC. Translating gives CAWSGGKDQENQYF.

The chain combines TRBV6-4 with TRBJ2-2; D remains unclear. V was shortened by 7 bases and J by 1 base, with 10 bases between the two germline ends. Germline V lookup: CDR1 MRHNA, CDR2 SNTAGT. The CDR3 contains 14 residues. The CDR3 loop is CASIQGLNTGELFF. The CDR3 DNA is TGTGCCAGCATCCAAGGGCTGAACACCGGGGAGCTGTTTTTT.

This clone appeared many times. This rearrangement joins TRBV11-1 to TRBJ2-7; 8 bases are shared with TRBD2. Germline lookup yields CDR1 SGHAT and CDR2 FQDESV (reference sequence). The CDR3 length is 16 residues. Losses at the gene ends were 6 bases for V and 2 bases for J; bases not matched to a gene: 12. The CDR3: CASRPRLASNPYEQYF. The CDR3, as DNA: TGTGCCAGCAGACCCCGACTAGCGAGCAACCCCTACGAGCAGTACTTC.

In this sample, this clone turned up many times. The V and J genes are TRBV28 and TRBJ1-1; no definite D call. Germline V lookup: CDR1 MDHEN, CDR2 SYDVKM. The CDR3 covers 15 residues. V was clipped by 2 bases and J by 1 base, with 11 bases between them. As DNA, the CDR3 is TGTGCCAGCAGTTTACCTCGGGGTGGGAACACTGAAGCTTTCTTT. Its translation is CASSLPRGGNTEAFF.

This clone has ten or more counts. This chain uses TRBV20-1 with TRBJ2-3; TRBD2 matches 9 bases. Per germline, CDR1 DFQATT and CDR2 SNEGSKA (reference sequence). Trimming cost V 5 bases and J 3 bases; bases outside gene matches: 9. The CDR3 is 15 residues long. Here the CDR3 DNA reads TGCAGTGCTCCGCCGGGCACTAGCGGGACAGATACGCAGTATTTT. Translating gives CSAPPGTSGTDTQYF.

This clone showed up many times. The V call is TRBV4-3, the J call TRBJ2-2; a weak D match, TRBD2 (5 bases). In germline, CDR1 is LGHNA, CDR2 YSLEER. Trimming stripped 3 bases from V and 7 bases from J, with 21 bases between. This CDR3 contains 17 residues. The CDR3 protein is CASSHGWRAEPDGELFF. The CDR3 DNA sequence: TGCGCCAGCAGCCACGGGTGGCGGGCGGAACCTGACGGGGAGCTGTTTTTT.

The chain couples TRBV20-1 to TRBJ2-1; 8 bases map to TRBD2. After removal of 6 bases from V and 2 bases from J, the junction contained 6 bases not matched to a gene. The CDR3 length is 14 residues. CDR1 is DFQATT, CDR2 SNEGSKA, per germline (reference sequence). This CDR3 reads CSAITSGTYNEQFF. DNA for the CDR3: TGCAGTGCGATCACTAGCGGTACCTACAATGAGCAGTTCTTC.

This clone was seen ten or more times. The CDR3 reads CASSSYRGGDYGYTF. The CDR3 DNA sequence: TGTGCCAGCAGCTCATACCGAGGGGGCGACTATGGCTACACCTTC. The chain couples TRBV7-2 to TRBJ1-2; 7 positions match TRBD1. The V and J ends lost 4 bases and 3 bases, in that order; junction bases with no gene match: 8. CDR1 and CDR2 from the germline V gene are SGHTA and FQGNSA. The CDR3 has 15 residues.

Ten or more counts support this clone. V gene TRBV20-1 combines with J gene TRBJ1-1, with D hard to call. Between the trimmed V and J ends, which lost 0 bases and 0 bases, there was a span of 14 bases. Germline lookup yields CDR1 DFQATT and CDR2 SNEGSKA (reference sequence). The CDR3 is made up of 16 amino acids. The CDR3 DNA is TGCAGTGCTAGAGAAGAACGGGAGGGAATGAACACTGAAGCTTTCTTT. It codes for CSAREEREGMNTEAFF.

This clone was observed a handful of times. The V call is TRBV28, the J call TRBJ2-7; D gene unclear. The germline V gene encodes CDR1 MDHEN and CDR2 SYDVKM. Trimming shortened V by 6 bases and J by 5 bases, and 11 bases separated the two germline ends. The CDR3 is 12 residues long. The DNA for the CDR3 is TGTGCCAGCAGCACCAGTGTTCACGAGCAGTACTTC. Protein product: CASSTSVHEQYF.

This clone was recorded at least ten times. J is TRBJ2-6 and V is TRBV11-2; the D is unclear. CDR3 size: 15 residues. Trimming removed 4 bases from V and 0 bases from J, with 7 bases in between. The germline V gene has CDR1 SGHAT and CDR2 FQNNGV. The CDR3 DNA sequence: TGTGCCAGCAGCTCTACACCCTCTGGGGCCAACGTCCTGACTTTC. The encoded protein is CASSSTPSGANVLTF.

This clone occurred many times. V gene TRBV7-2 combines with J gene TRBJ1-2, with 12 bases fitting TRBD1. Germline V gene sequence: CDR1 SGHTA, CDR2 FQGNSA. The CDR3 length is 15 residues. Losses at the gene ends were 5 bases for V and 4 bases for J; bases not matched to a gene: 5. The CDR3 region has the DNA TGTGCCAGCAGCCGCCCGGGACAGGGGGCCTATGGCTACACCTTC. This translates into CASSRPGQGAYGYTF.

The chain employs TRBV2 and TRBJ1-4; maybe TRBD1 (6 bases). The germline V gene has CDR1 SNHLY and CDR2 FYNNEI. This CDR3 comprises 21 residues. The V and J ends lost 1 base and 5 bases respectively, with 29 bases between them. CDR3 loop: CASSEGQSGGASGTFNEKLFF. DNA for the CDR3: TGTGCCAGCAGTGAAGGGCAGTCTGGGGGGGCTTCCGGGACCTTCAATGAAAAACTGTTTTTT.

This clone was seen ten or more times. The J gene is TRBJ2-7, the V gene TRBV6-2 or TRBV6-3; 11 bases are shared with TRBD2. CDR1 MNHEY and CDR2 SVGEGT come from the germline V gene. The CDR3 runs 14 residues. V was clipped by 2 bases and J by 4 bases; unmatched bases: 1. The CDR3 coding sequence is TGTGCCAGCAGTTACGGGACTAGCGGTTACGAGCAGTACTTC. This encodes CASSYGTSGYEQYF.

This clone was counted between two and nine times. A read error may produce the germline difference seen at one junction end. The CDR3 coding sequence is TGTGCCAGCAGTGACTCAGATAGCGGGGGGAATACGCAGTATTTT. Protein sequence: CASSDSDSGGNTQYF. The chain links TRBV6-5 to TRBJ2-3; 10 bases agree with TRBD2. CDR1 is MNHEY, CDR2 SVGAGI, per germline. The CDR3 consists of 15 residues.

This clone was detected ten times or more. The J gene is TRBJ1-1, the V gene TRBV18, with a weak D call TRBD1 (5 bases). Germline-derived CDR1 and CDR2 are KGHSH and LQKENI. The CDR3 loop spans 16 amino acids. Trimming removed 3 bases from V and 5 bases from J, with 19 bases in between. The CDR3 DNA reads TGTGCCAGCTCACCTGAGAACACGTATAGGGGTACTGAAGCTTTCTTT. It yields the protein CASSPENTYRGTEAFF.

This clone turned up a few times. This chain joins TRBV12-3 or TRBV12-4 and TRBJ2-7; TRBD2 aligns across 7 bases. This CDR3 region has 16 residues. The V segment lost 6 bases and the J segment 7 bases; nucleotides outside the gene matches: 18. CDR3 in amino acids: CASSLGRVAGSKEQYF. For the CDR3, the DNA is TGTGCCAGCAGCCTTGGGAGGGTAGCGGGTTCTAAGGAGCAGTACTTC.

This clone is judged medium-sized. The chain combines TRBV6-1 with TRBJ1-6; no firm D call. The CDR3 totals 16 residues. Germline CDR1 reads MNHNS; CDR2 reads SASEGT. Trimming shortened V by 2 bases and J by 7 bases, and 15 bases separated the two germline ends. The CDR3 region has the DNA TGTGCCAGCAGTGAATTTCTGGGAACGACAAATTCACCCCTCCACTTT. It is translated as CASSEFLGTTNSPLHF.

This clone occurred a few times. This sequence may be a read error, since a much larger clone differs from it by one base. The V and J genes are TRBV11-1 and TRBJ2-7; 10 bases fit TRBD1. Germline V lookup: CDR1 SGHAT, CDR2 FQDESV (reference sequence). CDR3 length: 16 residues. The CDR3 sequence: CASSSLAGTGVPEQCF. In nucleotides, the CDR3 is TGTGCCAGCAGCTCGTTGGCCGGGACAGGGGTCCCCGAGCAGTGCTTC. Using reference TRBV11-1 and TRBJ2-7 for the parts outside the CDR3, the full variable domain is EAEVAQSPRYKITEKSQAVAFWCDPISGHATLYWYRQILGQGPELLVQFQDESVVDDSQLPKDRFSAERLKGVDSTLKIQPAELGDSAMYLCASSSLAGTGVPEQCFGPGTRLTVT.

The chain carries TRBV11-2 and TRBJ1-3; D not resolved. Trimming shortened V by 2 bases and J by 0 bases, and 14 bases separated the two germline ends. CDR1 and CDR2 from the germline V gene are SGHAT and FQNNGV. The CDR3 consists of 17 residues. This chain's CDR3 is CASSLLVGGSSGNTIYF. CDR3 bases: TGTGCCAGCAGCTTATTAGTAGGAGGCAGCTCTGGAAACACCATATATTTT.

The chain joins TRBV13 to TRBJ1-3; a possible D gene is TRBD1 (5 bases). V shed 5 bases and J shed 7 bases, with 18 bases lying between them. The CDR3 totals 15 residues. Germline V lookup: CDR1 PRHDT, CDR2 FYEKMQ (reference sequence). The CDR3 is CASSRGGERINTIYF. The CDR3, as DNA: TGTGCCAGCAGCCGCGGGGGGGAGCGGATCAACACCATATATTTT.